Listed below are T cell receptor beta chains from one sample, sequenced in a study of cytomegalovirus exposure and HLA in healthy donors. The data were produced by immunoSEQ multiplex PCR, yet TCRdb's version contains in-frame clones alone and is incomplete. Of around 150,000 clones listed, 79% are singletons. The sample comprised PBMCs. These receptors came from a man between 35 and 55 years old in good health and CMV-seropositive. The CDR3 runs from the conserved cysteine through the conserved F or W. The order of the fields is clone size, V gene, J gene, D gene, CDR3 DNA, CDR3 protein. The D gene is left open where the match is weak. Size values are once, few and many counts, or a class for expanded clones, and some rows have none.

clone size: NA
V gene: TRBV4-1
J gene: TRBJ2-7
D gene: TRBD2
CDR3 DNA: TGCGCCAGCAGCCCTCCCGGGACTAGCAGAGCCTACGAGCAGTACTTC
CDR3 protein: CASSPPGTSRAYEQYF

clone size: few
V gene: TRBV6-1
J gene: TRBJ2-1
D gene: TRBD2
CDR3 DNA: TGTGCCAGCAGTGAAAGAACTAGCGGGAGGGACAATGAGCAGTTCTTC
CDR3 protein: CASSERTSGRDNEQFF

clone size: once
V gene: TRBV29-1
J gene: TRBJ2-2
D gene: NA
CDR3 DNA: TGCAGCGTGAGGGGGGGAGAACACCGGGGAGCTGTTTTT
CDR3 protein: CSVRGGEHRGAVF

clone size: once
V gene: TRBV27
J gene: TRBJ1-4
D gene: NA
CDR3 DNA: TGTGCCAGCAGTTTCCTTCGTGGGGACAATAATGAAAAACTGTTTTTT
CDR3 protein: CASSFLRGDNNEKLFF

clone size: NA
V gene: TRBV28
J gene: TRBJ2-7
D gene: NA
CDR3 DNA: TGTGCCAGCAGTCCGAGGAACGAGCAGTACTTC
CDR3 protein: CASSPRNEQYF

clone size: NA
V gene: TRBV7-8
J gene: TRBJ2-4
D gene: NA
CDR3 DNA: TGTGCCAGCAGCCCCGAGGGGGAATCAGCCAAAAACATTCAGTACTTC
CDR3 protein: CASSPEGESAKNIQYF

clone size: NA
V gene: TRBV7-3
J gene: TRBJ2-1
D gene: NA
CDR3 DNA: TGTGCCAGCAGCTCGGGACTGTACAATGAGCAGTTCTTC
CDR3 protein: CASSSGLYNEQFF

clone size: NA
V gene: TRBV30
J gene: TRBJ2-7
D gene: TRBD1
CDR3 DNA: TGTGCCTGGGACCGGGACAGGAACTACGAGCAGTACTTC
CDR3 protein: CAWDRDRNYEQYF

clone size: NA
V gene: TRBV5-1
J gene: TRBJ2-5
D gene: TRBD2
CDR3 DNA: TGCGCCAGCAGCCTCCGGACCGGAAGACTAGCGGGGGAGACCCAGTACTTC
CDR3 protein: CASSLRTGRLAGETQYF

clone size: NA
V gene: TRBV10-3
J gene: TRBJ2-1
D gene: NA
CDR3 DNA: TGTGCCATCAGTACGGGGACCTACAATGAGCAGTTCTTC
CDR3 protein: CAISTGTYNEQFF

clone size: NA
V gene: TRBV6-6
J gene: TRBJ2-4
D gene: TRBD1
CDR3 DNA: TGTGCCAGCAGTTACGGACAGGGAGGCATTCAGTACTTC
CDR3 protein: CASSYGQGGIQYF

clone size: NA
V gene: TRBV11-2
J gene: TRBJ2-7
D gene: TRBD2
CDR3 DNA: TGTGCCAGCAGCATAGGCAGCAGGGCGGGAGGTGCCTACGAGCAGTACTTC
CDR3 protein: CASSIGSRAGGAYEQYF

clone size: NA
V gene: TRBV5-4
J gene: TRBJ2-1
D gene: TRBD2
CDR3 DNA: TGTGCCAGCAGCTTGCGTGCACTAGCGGGAGGGAATGAGCAGTTCTTC
CDR3 protein: CASSLRALAGGNEQFF

clone size: NA
V gene: TRBV27
J gene: TRBJ2-7
D gene: NA
CDR3 DNA: TGTGCCAGCAGTTCCGGGGGGCCCTACGAGCAGTACTTC
CDR3 protein: CASSSGGPYEQYF

clone size: few
V gene: TRBV19
J gene: TRBJ2-7
D gene: TRBD1
CDR3 DNA: TGTGCCAGTAGTTCCCTTGAGGGACAGGATGGTAGAAAGCAGTACTTC
CDR3 protein: CASSSLEGQDGRKQYF

clone size: NA
V gene: TRBV18
J gene: TRBJ2-5
D gene: TRBD2
CDR3 DNA: TGTGCCAGCTCACCAAGAGTACTAGCGGGAGGGGAGACCCAGTACTTC
CDR3 protein: CASSPRVLAGGETQYF

clone size: NA
V gene: TRBV28
J gene: TRBJ1-4
D gene: NA
CDR3 DNA: TGTGCCAGCAGTTTTGACAGTAATGAAAAACTGTTTTTT
CDR3 protein: CASSFDSNEKLFF

clone size: NA
V gene: TRBV28
J gene: TRBJ2-5
D gene: NA
CDR3 DNA: TGTGCCAGCAGTCAGGCAGGGGTCCAAGAGACCCAGTACTTC
CDR3 protein: CASSQAGVQETQYF

clone size: NA
V gene: TRBV23-1
J gene: TRBJ2-5
D gene: NA
CDR3 DNA: TGCGCCAGCAGTCAGGGGGGAACACCTGAGACCCAGTACTTC
CDR3 protein: CASSQGGTPETQYF

clone size: NA
V gene: TRBV27
J gene: TRBJ2-3
D gene: NA
CDR3 DNA: TGTGCCAGCAGTTCGACAGTAGAAGATACGCAGTATTTT
CDR3 protein: CASSSTVEDTQYF

clone size: NA
V gene: TRBV11-2
J gene: TRBJ2-3
D gene: NA
CDR3 DNA: TGTGCCAGCAGCTTAGGAGACACTAGCACTTCTAGCACAGATACGCAGTATTTT
CDR3 protein: CASSLGDTSTSSTDTQYF

clone size: NA
V gene: TRBV2
J gene: TRBJ2-1
D gene: TRBD2
CDR3 DNA: TGTGCCAGCAGCCGGACTAGCGGGAACTACAATGAGCAGTTCTTC
CDR3 protein: CASSRTSGNYNEQFF

clone size: NA
V gene: TRBV29-1
J gene: TRBJ2-2
D gene: NA
CDR3 DNA: TGCAGCGTTGAAGAACGGACATTGGCGAACACCGGGGAGCTGTTTTTT
CDR3 protein: CSVEERTLANTGELFF

clone size: NA
V gene: TRBV6-5
J gene: TRBJ1-1
D gene: TRBD1
CDR3 DNA: TGTGCCAGCAGCTTACAGGGGGGGGGTGACACTGAAGCTTTCTTT
CDR3 protein: CASSLQGGGDTEAFF

clone size: few
V gene: TRBV7-9
J gene: TRBJ1-3
D gene: NA
CDR3 DNA: TGTTCCAGCAGCTATGTAGCTGGAAACACCATATATTTT
CDR3 protein: CSSSYVAGNTIYF

clone size: few
V gene: TRBV11-2
J gene: TRBJ2-1
D gene: TRBD2
CDR3 DNA: TGTGCCAGCAGCAACGGGACTAGCGCGTACAATGAGCAGTTCTTC
CDR3 protein: CASSNGTSAYNEQFF

clone size: NA
V gene: TRBV30
J gene: TRBJ2-1
D gene: NA
CDR3 DNA: TGTGCCTGGAGTGGGGCCGGTGGTTTAGGTTACAATGAGCAGTTCTTC
CDR3 protein: CAWSGAGGLGYNEQFF

clone size: medium-sized
V gene: TRBV6-4
J gene: TRBJ2-2
D gene: TRBD2
CDR3 DNA: TGTGCCAGCAGTAGCGGGAGTACCGGGGAGCTGTTTTTT
CDR3 protein: CASSSGSTGELFF

clone size: NA
V gene: TRBV4-1
J gene: TRBJ2-7
D gene: TRBD1
CDR3 DNA: TGCGCCAGCAGCCGCCTACAGGGGTCCTACGAGCAGTACTTC
CDR3 protein: CASSRLQGSYEQYF

clone size: NA
V gene: TRBV19
J gene: TRBJ2-6
D gene: NA
CDR3 DNA: TGTGCCAGTAGTATATCCAGGGGTGGGGCCAACGTCCTGACTTTC
CDR3 protein: CASSISRGGANVLTF

clone size: NA
V gene: TRBV4-2
J gene: TRBJ2-7
D gene: TRBD2
CDR3 DNA: TGTGCCAGCAGCCAAGAGGTGGGGGAGGGATACTACGAGCAGTACTTC
CDR3 protein: CASSQEVGEGYYEQYF

clone size: NA
V gene: TRBV19
J gene: TRBJ1-2
D gene: NA
CDR3 DNA: TGTGCCAGTAGGACAGGCCAGTTCTATGGCTACACCTTC
CDR3 protein: CASRTGQFYGYTF

clone size: NA
V gene: TRBV29-1
J gene: TRBJ1-5
D gene: NA
CDR3 DNA: TGCAGCGTTCGTACAGACCCCAATCAGCCCCAGCATTTT
CDR3 protein: CSVRTDPNQPQHF

clone size: NA
V gene: TRBV18
J gene: TRBJ2-1
D gene: NA
CDR3 DNA: TGTGCCAGCTCACCCCAGGCCCGGCTACCAAAGCAGTTCTTC
CDR3 protein: CASSPQARLPKQFF

clone size: once
V gene: TRBV7-8
J gene: TRBJ2-2
D gene: NA
CDR3 DNA: TGTGCCAGCAGCTTCGGCAGCGGTGTAGCCGGGGAGCTGTTTTTT
CDR3 protein: CASSFGSGVAGELFF

clone size: NA
V gene: TRBV28
J gene: TRBJ1-1
D gene: NA
CDR3 DNA: TGTGCCAGCAGTTTAATAGATAACACTGAAGCTTTCTTT
CDR3 protein: CASSLIDNTEAFF

clone size: NA
V gene: TRBV5-6
J gene: TRBJ1-3
D gene: NA
CDR3 DNA: TGTGCCAGCAGCTCCACAGGGTCTGGAAACACCATATATTTT
CDR3 protein: CASSSTGSGNTIYF

clone size: NA
V gene: TRBV7-3
J gene: TRBJ2-1
D gene: NA
CDR3 DNA: TGTGCCAGCAGCTTTAATGAGGCCGGTGAGCAGTTCTTC
CDR3 protein: CASSFNEAGEQFF